Below are 32 T cell receptor beta chains sequenced from a single sample in a study of blood T cell repertoires in COVID-19. Sequencing used immunoSEQ multiplex PCR; TCRdb keeps in-frame clones, though not all of them. The sample carries approximately 300,000 clones, 75% to 90% recorded once. The sample taken for sequencing was peripheral blood. The source is a woman between 50 and 59 years old who had recovered from COVID-19.

The J gene is TRBJ1-5, the V gene TRBV19, with TRBD1 identical over 8 bases. The junction had 14 bases not matched to a gene; V was cut back by 6 bases and J by 1 base. The CDR3 covers 18 residues. The V gene's germline CDR1 is LNHDA and CDR2 SQIVND (reference sequence). The CDR3 region has the DNA TGTGCCAGTAGGACAGGACAGGGAGGCACAAGAAGCAATCAGCCCCAGCATTTT. The encoded protein is CASRTGQGGTRSNQPQHF.

This clone was observed once. V and J are TRBV18 and TRBJ1-1; 7 nucleotides agree with TRBD1. Germline CDR1 and CDR2: KGHSH and LQKENI. Losses at the gene ends were 5 bases for V and 4 bases for J; bases not matched to a gene: 7. There are 14 residues in the CDR3. The CDR3 DNA is TGTGCCAGCTCAACGGCCCCAGGGGGCACTGAAGCTTTCTTT. Amino acids: CASSTAPGGTEAFF.

This rearrangement joins TRBV7-9 to TRBJ1-1, with D hard to call. Looked up from germline, CDR1 is SEHNR and CDR2 is FQNEAQ (reference sequence). CDR3 size: 13 residues. V was shortened by 1 base and J by 5 bases, with 8 bases between the two germline ends. The CDR3 protein is CASSLEEGTEAFF. The CDR3 nucleotides read TGTGCCAGCAGCTTAGAGGAGGGTACTGAAGCTTTCTTT.

The table lists this clone with a few counts. This sequence joins TRBV28 and TRBJ2-3, with no clear D. The germline V gene encodes CDR1 MDHEN and CDR2 SYDVKM. The CDR3 totals 12 residues. Trimming removed 4 bases at V and 6 bases at J, with 8 bases between. This CDR3 is CASSSTVDTQYF. The CDR3, as DNA: TGTGCCAGCAGTTCTACTGTGGATACGCAGTATTTT. The full variable domain, completed using reference TRBV28 and TRBJ2-3, is DVKVTQSSRYLVKRTGEKVFLECVQDMDHENMFWYRQDPGLGLRLIYFSYDVKMKEKGDIPEGYSVSREKKERFSLILESASTNQTSMYLCASSSTVDTQYFGPGTRLTVL.

This clone has a handful of counts. The chain couples TRBV14 to TRBJ2-1, with 8 bases that match TRBD2. The CDR3 covers 14 residues. The germline gives CDR1 SGHDN, CDR2 FVKESK. V shed 3 bases, J shed 8 bases, and the junction held 6 bases outside the gene matches. This CDR3 reads CASSHFGREDEQFF. In DNA form, the CDR3 reads TGTGCCAGCAGCCACTTCGGGAGGGAGGATGAGCAGTTCTTC.

The chain recombines TRBV9 with TRBJ1-3, with D hard to call. The germline gives CDR1 SGDLS, CDR2 YYNGEE. The CDR3 contains 14 residues. V dropped 0 bases and J dropped 0 bases, with 4 bases sitting between them. CDR3 loop: CASSVDTSGNTIYF. The CDR3 region has the DNA TGTGCCAGCAGCGTAGACACCTCTGGAAACACCATATATTTT.

This chain uses TRBV5-6 with TRBJ1-1; D unresolved. The CDR3 loop spans 14 amino acids. Germline CDR1 reads SGHDT; CDR2 reads YYEEEE. With 6 bases removed from V and 1 base from J, the gap between germline ends came to 13 bases. CDR3 nucleotides: TGTGCCAGCAACATGGGGAGGGCGAACACTGAAGCTTTCTTT. It translates to CASNMGRANTEAFF.

The genes are TRBV5-5 and TRBJ1-1; maybe TRBD1 (6 bases). CDR1 and CDR2 (germline): SGHKS, YYEKEE (reference sequence). The CDR3 consists of 13 residues. Trimming removed 5 bases at V and 6 bases at J, with 14 bases between. The CDR3 nucleotides read TGTGCCAGCAGTCGGACAGAAACCTCTGAAGCTTTCTTT. This codes for CASSRTETSEAFF.

Note on this clone: An end of the junction differs from the germline gene, which may be a read error. The V gene is TRBV7-7, the J gene TRBJ2-2; D unclear. Germline V lookup: CDR1 SSHAT, CDR2 FNYEAQ (reference sequence). The CDR3 loop spans 12 amino acids. CDR3 DNA: TGTGCTAGCAGCTCTAATCCCGGGGAGCTGTTTTTT. This encodes CASSSNPGELFF.

The V call is TRBV24-1, the J call TRBJ2-3; D unresolved. Germline V gene data show CDR1 as KGHDR and CDR2 as SFDVKD. CDR3 length: 15 residues. Trimming shortened V by 6 bases and J by 4 bases, and 16 bases separated the two germline ends. The CDR3 DNA reads as TGTGCCACCAGTCCCTCGGCACCTGAGGCAGATACGCAGTATTTT. Translating gives CATSPSAPEADTQYF.

The chain couples TRBV4-1 to TRBJ2-3; D uncertain. Germline V gene data show CDR1 as MGHRA and CDR2 as YSYEKL. The CDR3 covers 14 residues. Trimming took off 4 bases at V and 0 bases at J, with 8 bases between the two ends. The CDR3 spells CASSLVGSTDTQYF. In DNA, the CDR3 is TGCGCCAGCAGCCTCGTGGGCAGCACAGATACGCAGTATTTT.

The J gene is TRBJ1-2, the V gene TRBV5-1; D is unclear. There are 11 residues in the CDR3. V lost 1 base to trimming and J lost 7 bases, with 5 bases between them. CDR1 SGHRS and CDR2 YFSETQ come from the germline V gene. The CDR3 reads CASSLNGGYTF. In DNA form, the CDR3 reads TGCGCCAGCAGCTTGAACGGTGGCTACACCTTC.

V usage is TRBV28 and J usage is TRBJ1-6; D might be TRBD1 (6 bases). V was clipped by 4 bases and J by 4 bases, with 14 bases between them. The CDR3 runs to 16 residues. Per the germline V gene, CDR1 is MDHEN and CDR2 is SYDVKM. This chain's CDR3 is CASSYPDGTYNSPLHF. CDR3 bases: TGTGCCAGCAGTTACCCCGACGGGACATATAATTCACCCCTCCACTTT.

This chain links TRBV27 with TRBJ2-2; 8 bases line up with TRBD1. Germline V gene lookup returns CDR1 MNHEY and CDR2 SMNVEV (reference sequence). V trimming: 5 bases; J trimming: 4 bases; junction bases outside the gene matches: 9. The CDR3 contains 16 residues. CDR3 nucleotides: TGTGCCAGCAGTGGGCTCGGACAGGGTACCACCGGGGAGCTGTTTTTT. Translation gives CASSGLGQGTTGELFF.

CDR3 amino acids: CASSQELVLLQWEQFF. The CDR3, as DNA: TGTGCCAGCAGCCAAGAGTTAGTTCTCCTCCAATGGGAGCAGTTCTTC. The chain carries TRBV4-2 and TRBJ2-1; D is ambiguous. The CDR3 has 16 amino acids. V shed 0 bases and J shed 10 bases, with 19 bases lying between them. Germline assignment: CDR1 LGHNA and CDR2 YNFKEQ.

The chain couples TRBV6-6 to TRBJ2-3; no clear D gene. CDR3 length equals 18 residues. The V end lost 5 bases, the J end lost 0 bases, and 21 bases lay between the germline ends. CDR1 is MNHNY, CDR2 SVGAGI, per germline (reference sequence). The CDR3 sequence is CASSRPAGGTSSTDTQYF. CDR3 nucleotide sequence: TGTGCCAGCAGTCGACCCGCCGGCGGAACTTCTAGCACAGATACGCAGTATTTT.

The rearrangement links TRBV12-3 or TRBV12-4 to TRBJ2-3; TRBD2 matches at 8 bases. The CDR3 runs 13 residues. V was pared by 6 bases and J by 3 bases, with 2 bases of the junction left unmatched. The CDR3 DNA follows: TGTGCCAGCAGCGGGAGGGAGACAGATACGCAGTATTTT. Protein sequence: CASSGRETDTQYF.

The V gene is TRBV7-2, the J gene TRBJ2-1; 10 positions agree with TRBD2. The CDR3 length is 16 residues. V shed 1 base and J 4 bases; nucleotides not matched to a gene: 4. Germline V CDR1 and CDR2: SGHTA, FQGNSA. The CDR3 here is CASSLVGTSAYNEQFF. The CDR3 DNA sequence: TGTGCCAGCAGCTTAGTAGGGACTAGCGCTTACAATGAGCAGTTCTTC.

The V call is TRBV4-1, the J call TRBJ2-3; D remains unclear. Germline-derived CDR1 and CDR2 are MGHRA and YSYEKL. Trimming removed 0 bases at V and 0 bases at J, with 7 bases between. This CDR3 region has 15 residues. CDR3 DNA sequence: TGCGCCAGCAGCCAAGATAACTGGAGCACAGATACGCAGTATTTT. Translated: CASSQDNWSTDTQYF.

The V and J genes are TRBV28 and TRBJ2-5; TRBD1 matches at 7 bases. This CDR3 has 13 residues. Germline CDR1 reads MDHEN; CDR2 reads SYDVKM. Losses at the gene ends were 7 bases for V and 9 bases for J; bases not matched to a gene: 11. The CDR3 region has the DNA TGTGCCAGCACCGGACAGGCCGTTGAGGCCCAGTACTTC. It translates to CASTGQAVEAQYF.

This sequence joins TRBV9 and TRBJ2-1; tentative D call: TRBD1 (5 bases). Per germline, CDR1 SGDLS and CDR2 YYNGEE. V lost 4 bases, J lost 4 bases, and 15 bases lay in between. The CDR3 loop spans 15 amino acids. The CDR3 nucleotides are TGTGCCAGCAGCTTTGGGGTGGGGCCTTACAATGAGCAGTTCTTC. It yields the protein CASSFGVGPYNEQFF.

The gene calls are TRBV5-1 and TRBJ1-1; weak D call: TRBD1 (6 bases). The V end lost 0 bases, the J end lost 8 bases, and 11 bases lay between the germline ends. The germline V gene encodes CDR1 SGHRS and CDR2 YFSETQ. CDR3 size: 13 residues. CDR3 residues: CASSLVQGWEAFF. In nucleotides, the CDR3 is TGCGCCAGCAGCTTGGTACAGGGCTGGGAAGCTTTCTTT.

The rearrangement links TRBV28 to TRBJ1-1; possible D gene TRBD1, 5 bases. V lost 2 bases to trimming and J lost 8 bases, with 12 bases between them. Germline CDR1 MDHEN, CDR2 SYDVKM. The length of the CDR3 is 13 residues. The CDR3 bases are TGTGCCAGCAGTTTAGGCAGGGTGAGAGAAGCTTTCTTT. Its translation: CASSLGRVREAFF.

The V gene is TRBV7-2, the J gene TRBJ2-7; perhaps TRBD1 as D (6 bases). The CDR3 sequence is 15 residues long. Germline CDR1 is SGHTA and CDR2 is FQGNSA. V was clipped by 5 bases and J by 3 bases, with 17 bases between them. Here the CDR3 DNA reads TGTGCCAGCAGCACTTTTACAGGGTTCGGCTACGAGCAGTACTTC. This encodes CASSTFTGFGYEQYF.

V and J are TRBV19 and TRBJ1-5, with 8 bases matching TRBD1. Per the germline V gene, CDR1 is LNHDA and CDR2 is SQIVND (reference sequence). The CDR3 sequence is 15 residues long. Losses at the gene ends were 9 bases for V and 8 bases for J; bases not matched to a gene: 15. CDR3 loop: CASQRGQGRGEPQHF. The DNA for the CDR3 is TGTGCCAGCCAACGCGGACAGGGCCGGGGCGAGCCCCAGCATTTT.

This clone was recorded a few times. The chain employs TRBV7-6 and TRBJ1-4; TRBD1 might be the D (6 bases). CDR3 length: 15 amino acids. Germline V gene sequence: CDR1 SGHVS, CDR2 FNYEAQ. V was pared by 2 bases and J by 8 bases, with 15 bases between. The CDR3 protein is CASSLSTGSDEKLFF. In DNA form, the CDR3 reads TGTGCCAGCAGCTTATCAACAGGGAGTGACGAAAAACTGTTTTTT.

This sequence joins TRBV29-1 and TRBJ2-7, with 8 bases identical to TRBD1. The ends lost 4 bases at V and 4 bases at J; junction bases unmatched: 12. The germline V gene encodes CDR1 SQVTM and CDR2 ANQGSEA. This CDR3 contains 15 residues. The CDR3 loop reads CSVVTQTGGSYEQYF. CDR3 sequence (DNA): TGCAGCGTTGTAACGCAAACAGGGGGATCATACGAGCAGTACTTC.

The V and J genes are TRBV27 and TRBJ1-5; possibly TRBD1 for D (5 bases). This CDR3 has 15 residues. The ends were cut back, 6 bases at V and 2 bases at J, with 14 bases in the middle. CDR1 is MNHEY, CDR2 SMNVEV, per germline (reference sequence). The CDR3 reads CASSPNRGGNQPQHF. The CDR3 DNA reads TGTGCCAGCAGCCCAAACCGGGGGGGCAATCAGCCCCAGCATTTT.

The V gene is TRBV5-1, the J gene TRBJ2-7; 7 bases fit TRBD1. CDR3 length: 14 amino acids. Germline lookup yields CDR1 SGHRS and CDR2 YFSETQ. With V trimmed by 4 bases and J by 0 bases, 4 bases remained unmatched. CDR3 amino acids: CASSQQGPSYEQYF. CDR3 bases: TGCGCCAGCAGCCAACAGGGGCCCTCCTACGAGCAGTACTTC. Combining the CDR3 with reference TRBV5-1 and TRBJ2-7 gives the whole variable domain KAGVTQTPRYLIKTRGQQVTLSCSPISGHRSVSWYQQTPGQGLQFLFEYFSETQRNKGNFPGRFSGRQFSNSRSEMNVSTLELGDSALYLCASSQQGPSYEQYFGPGTRLTVT.

The chain's CDR3 is CASSSGLSRGNTQYF. The CDR3 DNA sequence: TGTGCCAGCAGTTCGGGACTGTCCCGGGGGAATACGCAGTATTTT. The chain is built from TRBV27 and TRBJ2-3; possibly TRBD2 for D (6 bases). The CDR3 extends over 15 amino acids. V was shortened by 4 bases and J by 7 bases, with 18 bases between the two germline ends. CDR1 MNHEY and CDR2 SMNVEV come from the germline V gene (reference sequence).

The rearrangement links TRBV28 to TRBJ1-1, with D perhaps matching TRBD1 (5 bases). The CDR3 consists of 12 residues. Deletions cut 2 bases from V and 11 bases from J, with 12 bases between. Germline values: CDR1 MDHEN, CDR2 SYDVKM. The CDR3 DNA follows: TGTGCCAGCAGTTTAGCGGGGGGACTCGCTTTCTTT. Translation: CASSLAGGLAFF.

This clone has a handful of counts. The CDR3 reads CASSRGQGAGGYTF. The CDR3 DNA is TGTGCCAGCAGCAGGGGACAGGGGGCTGGAGGCTACACCTTC. The chain combines TRBV9 with TRBJ1-2; 12 nucleotides line up with TRBD1. CDR1 is SGDLS, CDR2 YYNGEE, per germline. J lost 8 bases, V lost 4 bases, and 6 bases had no gene match. The CDR3 has 14 amino acids.